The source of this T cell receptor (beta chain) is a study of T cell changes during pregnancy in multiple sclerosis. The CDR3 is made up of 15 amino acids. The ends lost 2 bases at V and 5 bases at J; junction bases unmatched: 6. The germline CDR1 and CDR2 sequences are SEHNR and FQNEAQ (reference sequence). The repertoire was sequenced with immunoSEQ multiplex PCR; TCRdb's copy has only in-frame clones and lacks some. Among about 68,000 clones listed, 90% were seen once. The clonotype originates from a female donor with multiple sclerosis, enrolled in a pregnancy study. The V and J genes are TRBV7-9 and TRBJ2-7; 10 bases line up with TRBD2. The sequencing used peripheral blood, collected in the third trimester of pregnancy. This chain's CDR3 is CASSLITSGMNEQYF. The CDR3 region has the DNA TGTGCCAGCAGCTTAATAACTAGCGGGATGAACGAGCAGTACTTC.